A single sample gave rise to the 24 T cell receptor beta chains below, sequenced in a study of immune evolution from preneoplasia to lung adenocarcinoma. Profiled with immunoSEQ multiplex PCR; TCRdb holds only in-frame clones, not every one. The sample carries about 41,000 clones, approximately 80% recorded once. Specimen: FFPE invasive lung adenocarcinoma tissue. The origin of the receptors is a person aged 60 to 70 with lung adenocarcinoma.

CDR3 sequence (DNA): TGTGCCAGCAGCCTCTCCTTTTCACACGGCAGCACCATATATTTT. Its translation is CASSLSFSHGSTIYF. The V call is TRBV11-2, the J call TRBJ1-3; no clear D. CDR1 is SGHAT, CDR2 FQNNGV, per germline. The CDR3 covers 15 residues. Trimming cost V 5 bases and J 9 bases, with 20 bases left between them.

This sequence joins TRBV4-1 and TRBJ1-4, with TRBD1 matching over 8 bases. With 2 bases clipped from V and 6 bases from J, the junction kept 8 bases outside the gene matches. CDR1 and CDR2 from the germline V gene are MGHRA and YSYEKL. The CDR3 loop spans 16 amino acids. CDR3: CASSQRGQGLDEKLFF. The CDR3 DNA is TGCGCCAGCAGCCAACGAGGACAGGGTTTGGATGAAAAACTGTTTTTT.

This clone appeared a single time. The genes are TRBV11-2 and TRBJ2-7, with TRBD2 identical over 7 bases. V lost 1 base to trimming and J lost 0 bases; unmatched junction nucleotides: 3. In germline, CDR1 is SGHAT, CDR2 FQNNGV. The CDR3 is made up of 15 amino acids. The CDR3 region is CASSLGGGFSYEQYF. The CDR3 bases are TGTGCCAGCAGCTTAGGGGGAGGGTTCTCCTACGAGCAGTACTTC.

The V call is TRBV9, the J call TRBJ2-7; tentative D call: TRBD1 (5 bases). V lost 3 bases to trimming and J lost 4 bases, with 8 bases between them. The CDR3 spans 12 residues. The germline gives CDR1 SGDLS, CDR2 YYNGEE. CDR3 sequence reads: CASSADNYEQYF. The CDR3 DNA reads as TGTGCCAGCAGCGCGGACAATTACGAGCAGTACTTC.

This sequence joins TRBV6-6 and TRBJ2-5, with TRBD2 as a possible D gene (7 bases). Trimming left V 2 bases short and J 9 bases short, with 22 bases between. The CDR3 runs to 16 residues. Germline V CDR1 and CDR2: MNHNY, SVGAGI (reference sequence). Here the CDR3 DNA reads TGTGCCAGCAGTTACCGGGCCGGAAGTCGAGGGGGGGCCCAGTACTTC. It encodes CASSYRAGSRGGAQYF.

V gene TRBV5-1 combines with J gene TRBJ2-1; D possibly corresponds to TRBD2 (7 bases). The CDR3 is 15 amino acids. V shed 1 base and J shed 6 bases, with 14 bases lying between them. Germline V lookup: CDR1 SGHRS, CDR2 YFSETQ. CDR3 sequence (DNA): TGCGCCAGCAGCTTGCATAGGGGGGGTTCCAATGAGCAGTTCTTC. Protein: CASSLHRGGSNEQFF.

This clone showed up just a few times. The rearrangement links TRBV9 to TRBJ2-3; TRBD1 agrees at 7 bases. The length of the CDR3 is 15 residues. Germline CDR1 is SGDLS and CDR2 is YYNGEE. V dropped 6 bases and J dropped 2; count of bases not matched to a gene: 9. The CDR3 loop is CASTIRDRATDTQYF. CDR3 DNA sequence: TGTGCCAGCACCATCCGGGACAGAGCCACAGATACGCAGTATTTT. The variable domain in full, completed from reference TRBV9 and TRBJ2-3, reads DSGVTQTPKHLITATGQRVTLRCSPRSGDLSVYWYQQSLDQGLQFLIQYYNGEERAKGNILERFSAQQFPDLHSELNLSSLELGDSALYFCASTIRDRATDTQYFGPGTRLTVL.

This clone appeared a single time. The chain employs TRBV28 and TRBJ1-1; D gene ambiguous. CDR3 length: 16 residues. Between the trimmed V and J ends, which lost 0 bases and 5 bases, there was a span of 16 bases. CDR1 and CDR2 from the germline V gene are MDHEN and SYDVKM. Written as DNA, the CDR3 is TGTGCCAGCAGTTTATGGCCCGCCAGCGTAATTACTGAAGCTTTCTTT. This sequence encodes CASSLWPASVITEAFF.

The chain links TRBV18 to TRBJ1-1, with D possibly matching TRBD1 (6 bases). CDR3 length: 15 amino acids. From germline, CDR1 is KGHSH and CDR2 LQKENI. V lost 5 bases and J 1 base, leaving 14 bases between the germline ends. The CDR3 DNA sequence: TGTGCCAGCTCATCTAGGGGGTCGGAGAACACTGAAGCTTTCTTT. Translated, it gives CASSSRGSENTEAFF.

This rearrangement joins TRBV10-3 to TRBJ2-1, with 8 bases identical to TRBD1. The V segment lost 4 bases and the J segment 6 bases; nucleotides outside the gene matches: 2. Per germline, CDR1 ENHRY and CDR2 SYGVKD. This CDR3 is 13 amino acids long. CDR3 protein: CAISVGQANEQFF. The CDR3 coding sequence is TGTGCCATCAGTGTGGGACAGGCCAATGAGCAGTTCTTC.

CDR3 amino acids: CASSIRDRGLEQFF. The CDR3 DNA reads TGTGCCAGTAGTATCCGGGACAGGGGGCTTGAGCAGTTCTTC. The rearrangement joins TRBV19 to TRBJ2-1, with TRBD1 identical over 12 bases. The CDR3 is 14 residues long. The junction had 3 bases not matched to a gene; V was cut back by 3 bases and J by 9 bases. The V gene's germline CDR1 is LNHDA and CDR2 SQIVND (reference sequence).

This sequence joins TRBV5-6 and TRBJ2-2; 9 bases map to TRBD2. CDR1 and CDR2 from the germline V gene are SGHDT and YYEEEE. Trimming removed 2 bases from V and 1 base from J; junction bases left unmatched: 3. This CDR3 spans 16 amino acids. This CDR3 is CASSFGGRGNTGELFF. DNA of the CDR3: TGTGCCAGCAGCTTTGGCGGGAGGGGGAACACCGGGGAGCTGTTTTTT.

This clone appeared a single time. The J gene is TRBJ2-3, the V gene TRBV4-1; no clear D. V was pared by 0 bases and J by 6 bases, with 16 bases between. CDR1 is MGHRA and CDR2 is YSYEKL in the germline V gene. This CDR3 region has 16 residues. The CDR3 DNA reads TGCGCCAGCAGCCAAGAGGGTTTCGTAGTCGCGGATACGCAGTATTTT. Protein: CASSQEGFVVADTQYF.

The gene calls are TRBV11-2 and TRBJ1-4; D might be TRBD1 (5 bases). Per germline, CDR1 SGHAT and CDR2 FQNNGV. Trimming shortened V by 4 bases and J by 7 bases, and 10 bases separated the two germline ends. This CDR3 is 13 amino acids long. CDR3 DNA sequence: TGTGCCAGCAGCTACGGGGGGGGTGAAAAACTGTTTTTT. Encoded protein: CASSYGGGEKLFF.

The chain joins TRBV29-1 to TRBJ1-1; no firm D call. The CDR3 totals 11 residues. Between the trimmed V and J ends, which lost 8 bases and 7 bases, there was a span of 14 bases. Germline assignment: CDR1 SQVTM and CDR2 ANQGSEA. This chain's CDR3 is CSLVWGGEAFF. DNA for the CDR3: TGCAGCCTTGTGTGGGGAGGTGAAGCTTTCTTT.

This chain links TRBV28 with TRBJ1-5; D ambiguous. Trimming removed 5 bases at V and 12 bases at J, with 17 bases between. The CDR3 spans 13 residues. Germline CDR1 is MDHEN and CDR2 is SYDVKM. As DNA, the CDR3 is TGTGCCAGCAGTCTGCCCGGGGTCCTCATCCAGCATTTT. Translated, it gives CASSLPGVLIQHF.

The chain's CDR3 is CAWSVQTSGRGEQFF. The CDR3 DNA follows: TGTGCCTGGAGTGTACAGACTAGCGGGAGGGGTGAGCAGTTCTTC. V usage is TRBV30 and J usage is TRBJ2-1, with TRBD2 matching over 14 bases. J was trimmed by 9 bases and V by 0 bases; bases with no gene match: 4. The CDR3 is 15 residues long. CDR1 and CDR2 from the germline V gene are GTSNPN and SVGIG (reference sequence).

This clone occurred once. V gene TRBV6-6 combines with J gene TRBJ2-1; 7 nucleotides agree with TRBD1. Germline V gene lookup returns CDR1 MNHNY and CDR2 SVGAGI (reference sequence). The CDR3 contains 14 residues. V lost 2 bases, J lost 6 bases, and 4 bases stayed unmatched. CDR3 sequence: CASSYPRDSNEQFF. In nucleotides, the CDR3 is TGTGCCAGCAGTTACCCCCGGGACAGCAATGAGCAGTTCTTC.

This clone was counted once. The chain joins TRBV2 to TRBJ2-1, with D perhaps TRBD1 or TRBD2 (5 bases each). CDR1 SNHLY and CDR2 FYNNEI come from the germline V gene. Trimming shortened V by 6 bases and J by 11 bases, and 8 bases separated the two germline ends. CDR3 size: 10 residues. The chain's CDR3 is CASRSGQQFF. The DNA for the CDR3 is TGTGCCAGCAGATCGGGACAGCAGTTCTTC.

The rearrangement uses TRBV2 and TRBJ1-2, with 9 bases fitting TRBD1. The V gene's germline CDR1 is SNHLY and CDR2 FYNNEI. This CDR3 spans 16 amino acids. V gave up 6 bases and J gave up 6 bases; unmatched junction bases: 14. The CDR3 DNA is TGTGCCAGCAGACCCCGGGACAGGGTCCGCGATCATGGCTACACCTTC. This codes for CASRPRDRVRDHGYTF.

V usage is TRBV5-1 and J usage is TRBJ2-3, with TRBD2 identical over 13 bases. Losses at the gene ends were 3 bases for V and 4 bases for J; bases not matched to a gene: 8. CDR1 is SGHRS and CDR2 is YFSETQ in the germline V gene. The CDR3 loop spans 17 amino acids. The DNA of the CDR3 is TGCGCCAGCAGCTATGGGACTAGCGGGATCAGGGCAGATACGCAGTATTTT. Protein product: CASSYGTSGIRADTQYF. The entire variable domain, with the rest obtained from reference TRBV5-1 and TRBJ2-3, is as follows: KAGVTQTPRYLIKTRGQQVTLSCSPISGHRSVSWYQQTPGQGLQFLFEYFSETQRNKGNFPGRFSGRQFSNSRSEMNVSTLELGDSALYLCASSYGTSGIRADTQYFGPGTRLTVL.

The J gene is TRBJ1-2, the V gene TRBV14; D not resolved. V dropped 3 bases and J dropped 4 bases, with 12 bases sitting between them. The CDR3 sequence is 14 residues long. Germline CDR1 SGHDN, CDR2 FVKESK. The CDR3 nucleotides are TGTGCCAGCAGCCACCAGGACGGGCTCTATGGCTACACCTTC. Protein: CASSHQDGLYGYTF.

The chain recombines TRBV6-1 with TRBJ1-1; a possible D gene is TRBD1 (5 bases). This CDR3 has 14 amino acids. Deletions cut 0 bases from V and 6 bases from J, with 11 bases between. Germline loops: CDR1 MNHNS, CDR2 SASEGT. In DNA, the CDR3 is TGTGCCAGCAGTGAAGCGGGGACGTCGGCTGAAGCTTTCTTT. Amino acid sequence: CASSEAGTSAEAFF.

By share of the sample, this clone is medium-sized (0.01 to 0.1%). The chain couples TRBV5-4 to TRBJ2-2, with 8 bases that match TRBD2. The CDR3 totals 16 residues. The germline V gene has CDR1 SGHNT and CDR2 YYREEE (reference sequence). Trimming cost V 5 bases and J 2 bases; bases outside gene matches: 8. As DNA, the CDR3 is TGTGCCAGCAGAGCGGGACTAGAGGGAAACACCGGGGAGCTGTTTTTT. Protein sequence: CASRAGLEGNTGELFF. The full variable domain, with the rest looked up from reference TRBV5-4 and TRBJ2-2, is ETGVTQSPTHLIKTRGQQVTLRCSSQSGHNTVSWYQQALGQGPQFIFQYYREEENGRGNFPPRFSGLQFPNYSSELNVNALELDDSALYLCASRAGLEGNTGELFFGEGSRLTVL.